These 17 T cell receptor beta chains were all obtained from the same sample, sequenced in a study of cytomegalovirus exposure and HLA in healthy donors. PCR was performed using 60 Vbeta and 13 Jbeta primers. TCRdb's copy holds only in-frame clones and misses some; the assay was immunoSEQ multiplex PCR. Of about 110,000 clones listed, roughly 67% are singletons. The sample comprised PBMCs. The receptors come from a man aged 40-55 years in good health and CMV-seronegative.

This chain connects TRBV4-1 to TRBJ2-7, with 9 bases lining up with TRBD1. The CDR3 loop spans 15 amino acids. Germline V lookup: CDR1 MGHRA, CDR2 YSYEKL. V dropped 3 bases and J dropped 9; count of bases not matched to a gene: 12. CDR3 in amino acids: CASSQDRGKDLGQYF. In DNA form, the CDR3 reads TGCGCCAGCAGCCAGGACAGGGGCAAGGATTTGGGGCAGTACTTC.

This clone was counted a single time. V gene TRBV5-1 combines with J gene TRBJ2-7, with 9 bases identical to TRBD2. V lost 5 bases to trimming and J lost 2 bases; unmatched junction nucleotides: 8. CDR1 and CDR2 from the germline V gene are SGHRS and YFSETQ. The CDR3 sequence is 15 residues long. For the CDR3, the DNA is TGCGCCAGCAGGGACGGGACTAGCCTTACCTACGAGCAGTACTTC. Translating gives CASRDGTSLTYEQYF.

The chain carries TRBV7-2 and TRBJ2-5; D is uncertain. This CDR3 comprises 12 residues. Trimming stripped 2 bases from V and 4 bases from J, with 5 bases between. The germline gives CDR1 SGHTA, CDR2 FQGNSA. The CDR3 protein is CASSLKRETQYF. CDR3 DNA sequence: TGTGCCAGCAGCTTAAAGCGAGAGACCCAGTACTTC.

This clone was found a few times. The chain couples TRBV7-2 to TRBJ1-3, with unresolved D. The CDR3 contains 12 residues. From germline, CDR1 is SGHTA and CDR2 FQGNSA. The ends were cut back, 7 bases at V and 0 bases at J, with 4 bases in the middle. CDR3 loop: CASTSSGNTIYF. DNA of the CDR3: TGTGCCAGCACCAGCTCTGGAAACACCATATATTTT.

The rearrangement joins TRBV6-5 to TRBJ2-2; no reliable D call. Germline CDR1 MNHEY, CDR2 SVGAGI. V was trimmed by 10 bases and J by 2 bases, leaving 5 bases between them. CDR3 size: 11 residues. The CDR3 nucleotides are TGTGCCACCTCCAACACCGGGGAGCTGTTTTTT. It translates to CATSNTGELFF.

The chain combines TRBV6-1 with TRBJ2-7; D ambiguous. CDR1 and CDR2 from the germline V gene are MNHNS and SASEGT. The CDR3 consists of 14 residues. V was pared by 3 bases and J by 0 bases, with 9 bases between. Here the CDR3 DNA reads TGTGCCAGCAGTGAGGGCCTTCTCTCCTACGAGCAGTACTTC. Translated, it gives CASSEGLLSYEQYF.

The CDR3 DNA sequence: TGCAGCGTTGATGGCCAATCTGGGGCCAACGTCCTGACTTTC. Its protein product is CSVDGQSGANVLTF. The chain combines TRBV29-1 with TRBJ2-6; D remains unclear. V lost 3 bases and J 1 base, leaving 7 bases between the germline ends. From germline, CDR1 is SQVTM and CDR2 ANQGSEA. The CDR3 is made up of 14 amino acids.

The rearrangement joins TRBV4-1 to TRBJ2-7; D may be TRBD1 (7 bases). There are 14 residues in the CDR3. Germline loops: CDR1 MGHRA, CDR2 YSYEKL. Trimming took 0 bases from V and 2 from J, leaving 8 bases between them. The CDR3 bases are TGCGCCAGCAGCCAAGACAGGGGGGCCTACGAGCAGTACTTC. Translating it yields CASSQDRGAYEQYF.

This clone came up once. The chain has TRBV19 and TRBJ1-6; D perhaps matches TRBD1 (6 bases). The CDR3 runs to 13 residues. Germline V gene data show CDR1 as LNHDA and CDR2 as SQIVND (reference sequence). The germline V and J ends were trimmed by 8 bases and 9 bases, with 14 bases remaining between them. CDR3 nucleotides: TGTGCCAGTCGCATAACGGACAGTTCACCCCTCCACTTT. It is translated as CASRITDSSPLHF.

V is TRBV9 and J is TRBJ1-5, with 7 bases aligning to TRBD1. V dropped 2 bases and J dropped 2; count of bases not matched to a gene: 1. CDR1 is SGDLS, CDR2 YYNGEE, per germline. The CDR3 extends over 14 amino acids. The CDR3 nucleotides are TGTGCCAGCAGCGTTACAGGGGGCAATCAGCCCCAGCATTTT. Its translation: CASSVTGGNQPQHF.

This clone appeared a few times. The CDR3 here is CASSLRDGYTF. CDR3 coding DNA: TGTGCCAGCAGTCTCAGGGATGGCTACACCTTC. This chain uses TRBV2 with TRBJ1-2; possibly TRBD1 for D (5 bases). V lost 5 bases and J 6 bases, leaving 7 bases between the germline ends. Germline lookup yields CDR1 SNHLY and CDR2 FYNNEI. The CDR3 runs 11 residues.

As regards this clone: Germline is not matched at one junction end, which may reflect a read error. The V and J genes are TRBV11-1 and TRBJ1-2, with 7 bases identical to TRBD1. The length of the CDR3 is 14 residues. Germline values: CDR1 SGHAT, CDR2 FQDESV (reference sequence). Here the CDR3 reads CASSGWTGEIGYPF. The DNA for the CDR3 is TGTGCCAGCAGTGGTTGGACAGGCGAAATTGGCTACCCCTTC.

The chain couples TRBV5-8 to TRBJ2-5; D is possibly TRBD2 (6 bases). The CDR3 totals 12 residues. Germline V gene lookup returns CDR1 SGHTS and CDR2 YDEGEE. Deletions cut 7 bases from V and 0 bases from J, with 7 bases between. The CDR3 loop reads CASGGYQETQYF. The CDR3 DNA reads TGTGCCAGCGGGGGGTACCAAGAGACCCAGTACTTC.

The V and J genes are TRBV4-3 and TRBJ2-5; TRBD2 agrees at 9 bases. There are 15 residues in the CDR3. V trimming: 3 bases; J trimming: 5 bases; junction bases outside the gene matches: 7. The V gene's germline CDR1 is LGHNA and CDR2 YSLEER. Written as DNA, the CDR3 is TGCGCCAGCAGCCAGCGTAGCGGGGGAAGGGAGACCCAGTACTTC. Translating gives CASSQRSGGRETQYF.

The rearrangement links TRBV9 to TRBJ1-1; TRBD1 is a possible D gene (5 bases). The CDR3 sequence is 15 residues long. V was cut by 0 bases and J by 7 bases, with 16 bases left in between. The germline V gene encodes CDR1 SGDLS and CDR2 YYNGEE. CDR3 sequence reads: CASSVVPGMVGEAFF. In DNA, the CDR3 is TGTGCCAGCAGCGTAGTCCCAGGGATGGTAGGTGAAGCTTTCTTT.

The chain has TRBV6-5 and TRBJ1-5; D is ambiguous. The V end was cut by 7 bases, the J end by 8 bases, with 21 bases between. The V gene's germline CDR1 is MNHEY and CDR2 SVGAGI. The CDR3 is 15 residues long. The CDR3 DNA sequence: TGTGCCAGCACCCAATCTGGCTCCCCGGGTGAGCCCCAGCATTTT. This encodes CASTQSGSPGEPQHF.

In its sample, this clone was seen a few times. The chain combines TRBV28 with TRBJ2-7; TRBD1 matches 10 bases. This CDR3 comprises 15 residues. Germline lookup yields CDR1 MDHEN and CDR2 SYDVKM. The V and J ends lost 4 bases and 2 bases, in that order; junction bases with no gene match: 5. DNA of the CDR3: TGTGCCAGCAGTTCGCTCGGACAGGGGGCCTACGAGCAGTACTTC. Its translation: CASSSLGQGAYEQYF. Together with reference TRBV28 and TRBJ2-7, the CDR3 gives the full variable domain: DVKVTQSSRYLVKRTGEKVFLECVQDMDHENMFWYRQDPGLGLRLIYFSYDVKMKEKGDIPEGYSVSREKKERFSLILESASTNQTSMYLCASSSLGQGAYEQYFGPGTRLTVT.